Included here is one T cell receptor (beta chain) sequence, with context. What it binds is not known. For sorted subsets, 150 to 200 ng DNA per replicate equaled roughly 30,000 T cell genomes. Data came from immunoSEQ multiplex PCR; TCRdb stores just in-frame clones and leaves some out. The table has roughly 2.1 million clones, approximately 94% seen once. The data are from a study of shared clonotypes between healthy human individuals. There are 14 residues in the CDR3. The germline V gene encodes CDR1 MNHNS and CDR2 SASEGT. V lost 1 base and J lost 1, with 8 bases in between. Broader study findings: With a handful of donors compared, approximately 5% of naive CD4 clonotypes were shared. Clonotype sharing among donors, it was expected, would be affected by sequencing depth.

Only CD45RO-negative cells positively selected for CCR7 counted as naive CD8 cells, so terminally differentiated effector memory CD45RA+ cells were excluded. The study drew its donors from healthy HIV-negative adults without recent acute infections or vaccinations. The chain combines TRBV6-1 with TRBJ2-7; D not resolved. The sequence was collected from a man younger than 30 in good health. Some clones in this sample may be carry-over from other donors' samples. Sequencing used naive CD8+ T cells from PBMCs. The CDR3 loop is CASSEGFRSYEQYF. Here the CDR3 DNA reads TGTGCCAGCAGTGAAGGATTTAGGTCCTACGAGCAGTACTTC.